Following are 21 T cell receptor beta chains from one sample sequenced in a study of blood T cell repertoires in COVID-19. Assay used: immunoSEQ multiplex PCR; TCRdb lists only in-frame clones, some missing. The repertoire holds about 300,000 clones, approximately 81% seen once, with 2% to 3% in the top ten. The material sequenced was PBMCs or T cells enriched from blood (not recorded which). These receptors were collected from a woman aged 45-65 years who had recovered from COVID-19.

This clone was seen only once. The chain couples TRBV3-1 (or the pseudogene TRBV3-2) to TRBJ1-3; D gene ambiguous. V dropped 4 bases and J dropped 0 bases, with 13 bases sitting between them. Per germline, CDR1 LGHDT and CDR2 YNNKEL (reference sequence). The CDR3 is 16 residues long. The DNA for the CDR3 is TGTGCCAGCAGCCCTAGAAGACCCGGCTCTGGAAACACCATATATTTT. This encodes CASSPRRPGSGNTIYF.

The chain links TRBV18 to TRBJ1-2; tentatively, D is TRBD1 (6 bases). Trimming removed 2 bases at V and 0 bases at J, with 16 bases between. In germline, CDR1 is KGHSH, CDR2 LQKENI. The CDR3 loop spans 17 amino acids. The CDR3 bases are TGTGCCAGCTCACCAGCAGGGGCCCATTCCTCTAACTATGGCTACACCTTC. Its protein product is CASSPAGAHSSNYGYTF.

V usage is TRBV5-6 and J usage is TRBJ1-1; D gene unclear. Trimming shortened V by 4 bases and J by 5 bases, and 15 bases separated the two germline ends. Germline V gene data show CDR1 as SGHDT and CDR2 as YYEEEE. The CDR3 spans 14 residues. CDR3 in DNA: TGTGCCAGCAGCATGTCAGTGGCGGGAACTGAAGCTTTCTTT. It translates to CASSMSVAGTEAFF. Supplemented by reference TRBV5-6 and TRBJ1-1, the full variable domain reads DAGVTQSPTHLIKTRGQQVTLRCSPKSGHDTVSWYQQALGQGPQFIFQYYEEEERQRGNFPDRFSGHQFPNYSSELNVNALLLGDSALYLCASSMSVAGTEAFFGQGTRLTVV.

The rearrangement uses TRBV6-1 and TRBJ1-3; possible D gene TRBD1, 6 bases. Trimming removed 2 bases at V and 8 bases at J, with 10 bases between. The CDR3 runs to 13 residues. Germline CDR1 reads MNHNS; CDR2 reads SASEGT. The CDR3 DNA is TGTGCCAGCAGTGAAAGTTACAGGGACACCATATATTTT. Translated, it gives CASSESYRDTIYF.

The chain joins TRBV19 to TRBJ1-2; D is perhaps TRBD1 (6 bases). CDR3 size: 16 residues. Trimming pared 4 bases from V and 3 bases from J, leaving 18 bases between. Germline V gene sequence: CDR1 LNHDA, CDR2 SQIVND (reference sequence). CDR3 sequence reads: CASSTSGRGLYYGYTF. The CDR3 coding sequence is TGTGCCAGTAGTACCAGCGGCAGGGGTTTATACTATGGCTACACCTTC. Drawing the rest from reference TRBV19 and TRBJ1-2, the complete variable domain is DGGITQSPKYLFRKEGQNVTLSCEQNLNHDAMYWYRQDPGQGLRLIYYSQIVNDFQKGDIAEGYSVSREKKESFPLTVTSAQKNPTAFYLCASSTSGRGLYYGYTFGSGTRLTVV.

This clone was seen a handful of times. Its ends do not fully match the called genes, so a read error is possible. The chain links TRBV10-2 to TRBJ2-1, with TRBD1 as a possible D gene (6 bases). The CDR3 length is 15 residues. Per the germline V gene, CDR1 is WSHSY and CDR2 is SAAADI. CDR3 in amino acids: CASSEVQGSFNEQFF. DNA for the CDR3: TGCGCCAGCAGTGAAGTACAGGGCTCCTTCAATGAGCAGTTCTTC.

The rearrangement joins TRBV18 to TRBJ2-5, with 10 positions matching TRBD2. Unmatched junction bases numbered 6, after V lost 3 bases and J lost 5 bases. This CDR3 is built from 15 residues. Looked up from germline, CDR1 is KGHSH and CDR2 is LQKENI. The CDR3 region has the DNA TGTGCCAGCTCACCGCGAAGCGGGGGGGCGGAGACCCAGTACTTC. Its translation: CASSPRSGGAETQYF.

This clone was observed a few times. This chain links TRBV2 with TRBJ1-2; 9 bases agree with TRBD1. Germline loops: CDR1 SNHLY, CDR2 FYNNEI. CDR3 length: 13 residues. V shed 4 bases and J 5 bases; nucleotides not matched to a gene: 2. In DNA, the CDR3 is TGTGCCAGCAGTGGGACAGGGGCATATGGCTACACCTTC. It codes for CASSGTGAYGYTF.

The chain joins TRBV28 to TRBJ1-6, with D possibly being TRBD1 (5 bases). The germline V and J ends were trimmed by 1 base and 5 bases, with 12 bases remaining between them. Germline-derived CDR1 and CDR2 are MDHEN and SYDVKM. The CDR3 consists of 16 residues. The DNA for the CDR3 is TGTGCCAGCAGTTTATTGGCAGGGAAGAATAATTCACCCCTCCACTTT. Its translation is CASSLLAGKNNSPLHF.

This chain links TRBV5-5 with TRBJ1-6; tentatively, D is TRBD1 (6 bases). Germline CDR1 and CDR2: SGHKS and YYEKEE (reference sequence). The CDR3 spans 17 residues. V lost 0 bases and J lost 10, with 20 bases in between. This chain's CDR3 is CASSLALGQQGLSPLHF. Here the CDR3 DNA reads TGTGCCAGCAGCTTGGCCTTAGGTCAGCAGGGGTTATCACCCCTCCACTTT.

The CDR3 sequence: CASRKGGTSGAYEQYF. DNA for the CDR3: TGTGCCAGCAGAAAAGGCGGGACTAGCGGGGCCTACGAGCAGTACTTC. The chain couples TRBV7-2 to TRBJ2-7, with 13 bases lining up with TRBD2. The CDR3 spans 16 residues. Germline V gene sequence: CDR1 SGHTA, CDR2 FQGNSA. J lost 2 bases, V lost 6 bases, and 7 bases had no gene match. The full variable domain, in which reference TRBV7-2 and TRBJ2-7 provide the parts outside the CDR3, is GAGVSQSPSNKVTEKGKDVELRCDPISGHTALYWYRQSLGQGLEFLIYFQGNSAPDKSGLPSDRFSAERTGGSVSTLTIQRTQQEDSAVYLCASRKGGTSGAYEQYFGPGTRLTVT.

This chain joins TRBV29-1 and TRBJ1-1, with D tentatively TRBD1 (5 bases). The germline V and J ends were trimmed by 4 bases and 6 bases, with 9 bases remaining between them. This CDR3 is 11 amino acids long. The V gene's germline CDR1 is SQVTM and CDR2 ANQGSEA. CDR3 in amino acids: CSVVGGAEAFF. In DNA form, the CDR3 reads TGCAGCGTTGTCGGGGGAGCTGAAGCTTTCTTT.

This chain connects TRBV13 to TRBJ1-1; D possibly corresponds to TRBD1 (5 bases). In germline, CDR1 is PRHDT, CDR2 FYEKMQ (reference sequence). Trimming removed 2 bases from V and 6 bases from J, with 10 bases in between. The CDR3 consists of 13 residues. The chain's CDR3 is CASSLNWDSEAFF. As DNA, the CDR3 is TGTGCCAGCAGCTTAAACTGGGACTCTGAAGCTTTCTTT. Combining the CDR3 with reference TRBV13 and TRBJ1-1 gives the whole variable domain AAGVIQSPRHLIKEKRETATLKCYPIPRHDTVYWYQQGPGQDPQFLISFYEKMQSDKGSIPDRFSAQQFSDYHSELNMSSLELGDSALYFCASSLNWDSEAFFGQGTRLTVV.

The chain couples TRBV5-8 to TRBJ2-3; D gene unclear. Germline-derived CDR1 and CDR2 are SGHTS and YDEGEE. V gave up 5 bases and J gave up 5 bases, with 6 bases separating them. CDR3 length: 11 amino acids. The CDR3 loop reads CASSLGDTQYF. Here the CDR3 DNA reads TGTGCCAGCAGTCTAGGAGATACGCAGTATTTT.

This clone was counted a single time. The chain combines TRBV5-4 with TRBJ1-4, with 10 positions matching TRBD1. The CDR3 length is 14 residues. Germline CDR1 reads SGHNT; CDR2 reads YYREEE (reference sequence). V was pared by 3 bases and J by 8 bases, with 4 bases of the junction left unmatched. CDR3 sequence reads: CASSYGQGGEKLFF. CDR3 coding DNA: TGTGCCAGCAGCTACGGACAGGGGGGCGAAAAACTGTTTTTT.

The chain carries TRBV5-6 and TRBJ1-3; D is unresolved. This CDR3 spans 17 amino acids. V was clipped by 4 bases and J by 0 bases, with 17 bases between them. CDR1 and CDR2 (germline): SGHDT, YYEEEE. The CDR3 sequence is CASSLGISEYSGNTIYF. For the CDR3, the DNA is TGTGCCAGCAGCCTCGGGATATCGGAGTACTCTGGAAACACCATATATTTT.

V usage is TRBV13 and J usage is TRBJ1-6; 8 bases align to TRBD1. CDR1 PRHDT and CDR2 FYEKMQ come from the germline V gene (reference sequence). The J segment lost 9 bases and the V segment lost 6 bases, leaving 7 bases of the junction unmatched. The CDR3 totals 14 residues. The CDR3 reads CASSPGTGISPLHF. The CDR3 bases are TGTGCCAGCAGTCCCGGGACAGGTATTTCACCCCTCCACTTT.

Only one count was recorded for this clone. J is TRBJ2-3 and V is TRBV5-4; possibly TRBD2 for D (5 bases). V shed 5 bases and J shed 3 bases, with 22 bases lying between them. Per germline, CDR1 SGHNT and CDR2 YYREEE (reference sequence). The length of the CDR3 is 17 residues. The CDR3 region has the DNA TGTGCCAGCAGTTTTGGCCGCGGGCTAGTGGGGACAGATACGCAGTATTTT. It yields the protein CASSFGRGLVGTDTQYF.

The rearrangement uses TRBV28 and TRBJ2-7, with 8 bases lining up with TRBD1. V lost 6 bases and J lost 3; bases outside the gene matches: 13. CDR1 and CDR2 (germline): MDHEN, SYDVKM. This CDR3 region has 16 residues. This CDR3 is CASRLDPGTGVYEQYF. The CDR3 DNA reads TGTGCCAGCAGGCTAGACCCCGGGACAGGCGTCTACGAGCAGTACTTC.

As DNA, the CDR3 is TGCGCCAGCACCTCAGCCGGGACAGGGAAAGAGACCCAGTACTTC. Amino acids: CASTSAGTGKETQYF. The chain is built from TRBV5-1 and TRBJ2-5, with TRBD1 matching over 9 bases. The CDR3 is made up of 15 amino acids. Germline CDR1 SGHRS, CDR2 YFSETQ. The junction had 9 bases not matched to a gene; V was cut back by 6 bases and J by 3 bases.

This clone has more than one count but fewer than ten. V gene TRBV4-2 combines with J gene TRBJ2-3, with 10 bases identical to TRBD2. Germline lookup yields CDR1 LGHNA and CDR2 YNFKEQ. The CDR3 has 19 residues. V lost 1 base to trimming and J lost 5 bases; unmatched junction nucleotides: 15. CDR3 sequence reads: CASSQVPASGRAREDTQYF. CDR3 bases: TGTGCCAGCAGCCAAGTTCCTGCCAGCGGGAGGGCCCGAGAAGATACGCAGTATTTT.